These 31 T cell receptor beta chains came from one sample sequenced in a study of T-cell reconstitution after alpha-beta-depleted transplantation in children. Library preparation (for TCRbeta) was performed with unique molecular identifiers. TCRdb re-called the PCR reads through MiXCR, storing one row per CDR3 protein. In the table there are hundreds of thousands of distinct CDR3 sequences, under 20% of which are singletons. The input for sequencing was PBMCs, mostly from graft donor cells, taken 360 days after TCRalphabeta/CD19-depleted stem cell transplant. These TCRs come from a male patient aged 10-17 years who had a stem cell transplant for acute lymphoblastic leukemia, so the T cells may come from the graft donor.

J is TRBJ2-2 and V is TRBV29-1; 7 bases fit TRBD2. Germline CDR1 is SQVTM and CDR2 is ANQGSEA. The J segment lost 7 bases and the V segment lost 1 base, leaving 3 bases of the junction unmatched. The CDR3 spans 13 residues. The chain's CDR3 is CSVEVGGVGELFF. Written as DNA, the CDR3 is TGCAGCGTTGAAGTGGGGGGGGTCGGGGAGCTGTTTTTT.

This clonotype occurred a few times. V is TRBV12-3 or TRBV12-4 and J is TRBJ2-1; 7 bases fit TRBD1. There are 14 residues in the CDR3. V lost 6 bases to trimming and J lost 5 bases; unmatched junction nucleotides: 7. The CDR3 sequence is CASSRQGSHNEQFF. CDR3 DNA: TGTGCCAGCAGCCGACAGGGATCGCACAATGAGCAGTTCTTC.

The chain uses TRBV5-1 and TRBJ2-5; TRBD2 matches at 13 bases. The CDR3 extends over 16 amino acids. V was pared by 4 bases and J by 4 bases, with 7 bases of the junction left unmatched. CDR1 SGHRS and CDR2 YFSETQ come from the germline V gene. The CDR3 region has the DNA TGCGCCAGCAGCAAATGGACTAGCGGGAGAAGAGAGACCCAGTACTTC. Encoded protein: CASSKWTSGRRETQYF.

J is TRBJ2-7 and V is TRBV11-1; D is ambiguous. Trimming removed 5 bases from V and 6 bases from J, with 11 bases in between. CDR3 length: 12 residues. Germline CDR1 and CDR2: SGHAT and FQDESV (reference sequence). DNA of the CDR3: TGTGCCAGCAGCCGTGATATAGGCGAGCAGTACTTC. Translating gives CASSRDIGEQYF.

CDR3 in DNA: TGTGCCAGCAGCCCTACTAGCTCGGAGGGCTATGAGCAGTTCTTC. This codes for CASSPTSSEGYEQFF. This chain links TRBV7-3 with TRBJ2-1, with D perhaps matching TRBD2 (6 bases). CDR3 length: 15 amino acids. The germline V and J ends were trimmed by 5 bases and 8 bases, with 19 bases remaining between them. Looked up from germline, CDR1 is SGHTA and CDR2 is FQGTGA.

This clonotype has ten or more counts. The chain joins TRBV14 to TRBJ1-1; D call uncertain. The CDR3 consists of 13 residues. Germline CDR1 reads SGHDN; CDR2 reads FVKESK. Trimming removed 1 base from V and 1 base from J, with 4 bases in between. In DNA, the CDR3 is TGTGCCAGCAGCCAAGGACAGAACACTGAAGCTTTCTTT. It is translated as CASSQGQNTEAFF.

This sequence joins TRBV9 and TRBJ2-5; 7 bases fit TRBD2. The CDR3 is 15 residues long. Germline V lookup: CDR1 SGDLS, CDR2 YYNGEE. With 3 bases clipped from V and 1 base from J, the junction kept 6 bases outside the gene matches. The CDR3 region has the DNA TGTGCCAGCAGCGCCTCCCCTAGCGGCCAAGAGACCCAGTACTTC. The encoded protein is CASSASPSGQETQYF.

This chain links TRBV5-1 with TRBJ1-1; the D gene is possibly TRBD1 (6 bases). The CDR3 consists of 14 residues. The V and J ends lost 4 bases and 1 base respectively, with 11 bases between them. Germline V CDR1 and CDR2: SGHRS, YFSETQ. CDR3 in amino acids: CASSHEQGNTEAFF. CDR3 coding DNA: TGCGCCAGCAGCCATGAACAGGGGAACACTGAAGCTTTCTTT.

The rearrangement uses TRBV9 and TRBJ2-1; 7 bases match TRBD2. The germline V gene encodes CDR1 SGDLS and CDR2 YYNGEE. V trimming: 3 bases; J trimming: 15 bases; junction bases outside the gene matches: 12. The CDR3 is 13 residues long. The CDR3 sequence is CASSDAPRRERFF. In DNA, the CDR3 is TGTGCCAGCAGCGACGCCCCACGGCGGGAGAGGTTCTTC.

In this sample, this clonotype turned up many times. The genes are TRBV7-9 and TRBJ1-2, with no clear D. V was shortened by 1 base and J by 5 bases, with 14 bases between the two germline ends. CDR3 length equals 15 residues. Per germline, CDR1 SEHNR and CDR2 FQNEAQ (reference sequence). The CDR3 loop is CASSLEEGRRYGYTF. The CDR3 DNA reads TGTGCCAGCAGCTTAGAGGAGGGCAGGCGTTATGGCTACACCTTC.

The V and J genes are TRBV7-9 and TRBJ2-2; D gene unclear. The CDR3 is 17 amino acids. Trimming cost V 5 bases and J 0 bases, with 16 bases left between them. Per the germline V gene, CDR1 is SEHNR and CDR2 is FQNEAQ (reference sequence). Here the CDR3 DNA reads TGTGCCAGCAGCCCCCGATGGGGAAGGGCGAACACCGGGGAGCTGTTTTTT. Protein sequence: CASSPRWGRANTGELFF.

The chain joins TRBV27 to TRBJ2-2, with unresolved D. This CDR3 contains 17 residues. Trimming took 6 bases from V and 4 from J, leaving 21 bases between them. The V gene's germline CDR1 is MNHEY and CDR2 SMNVEV (reference sequence). CDR3 sequence (DNA): TGTGCCAGCAGGGACCCTTTTGGGGTAGAGCGCACCGGGGAGCTGTTTTTT. Protein product: CASRDPFGVERTGELFF.

This clonotype was seen many times. V usage is TRBV29-1 and J usage is TRBJ1-1; D remains unclear. The CDR3 has 8 residues. Germline lookup yields CDR1 SQVTM and CDR2 ANQGSEA. V was pared by 4 bases and J by 10 bases, with 4 bases between. Here the CDR3 DNA reads TGCAGCGTTGCTGCAGCTTTCTTT. Translation: CSVAAAFF.

The chain joins TRBV4-2 to TRBJ2-5, with a possible D match to TRBD1 (6 bases). Per the germline V gene, CDR1 is LGHNA and CDR2 is YNFKEQ. The CDR3 sequence is 15 residues long. With 0 bases removed from V and 5 bases from J, the gap between germline ends came to 13 bases. CDR3 DNA: TGTGCCAGCAGCCAAGATAAACAGGGCAGGGAGACCCAGTACTTC. It is translated as CASSQDKQGRETQYF.

The chain carries TRBV29-1 and TRBJ2-6; no definite D call. This CDR3 comprises 13 residues. Germline V gene lookup returns CDR1 SQVTM and CDR2 ANQGSEA. Trimming left V 5 bases short and J 1 base short, with 6 bases between. Here the CDR3 reads CSVSRSGANVLTF. The CDR3, as DNA: TGCAGCGTTTCCAGGTCTGGGGCCAACGTCCTGACTTTC.

The chain carries TRBV4-2 and TRBJ2-1, with 9 bases that match TRBD2. The CDR3 covers 18 residues. Germline trimming cut 0 bases from V and 4 bases from J; bases unmatched to any gene: 10. Germline-derived CDR1 and CDR2 are LGHNA and YNFKEQ. The CDR3 region is CASSQDLLASGEYNEQFF. In DNA form, the CDR3 reads TGTGCCAGCAGCCAAGATCTGCTAGCTAGCGGGGAATACAATGAGCAGTTCTTC.

V is TRBV7-9 and J is TRBJ2-7, with 10 bases aligning to TRBD2. Germline V gene sequence: CDR1 SEHNR, CDR2 FQNEAQ (reference sequence). Trimming at V came to 6 bases and at J to 5 bases, leaving 10 bases not matched to a gene. CDR3 length: 15 residues. The CDR3 DNA reads as TGTGCCAGCAGGGCTCCCGGGACTAGCGTCCACGAGCAGTACTTC. Translating it yields CASRAPGTSVHEQYF. The full variable domain, rest sourced from reference TRBV7-9 and TRBJ2-7, is DTGVSQNPRHKITKRGQNVTFRCDPISEHNRLYWYRQTLGQGPEFLTYFQNEAQLEKSRLLSDRFSAERPKGSFSTLEIQRTEQGDSAMYLCASRAPGTSVHEQYFGPGTRLTVT.

This clonotype was found a few times. V and J are TRBV12-3 or TRBV12-4 and TRBJ1-6; 9 bases match TRBD1. The J segment lost 5 bases and the V segment lost 7 bases, leaving 9 bases of the junction unmatched. The CDR3 covers 16 residues. This chain's CDR3 is CASTPTGGRDNSPLHF. CDR3 nucleotide sequence: TGTGCCAGCACCCCTACAGGGGGCCGCGATAATTCACCCCTCCACTTT.

This clonotype was seen only a few times. V and J are TRBV12-3 or TRBV12-4 and TRBJ1-1; no definite D call. The CDR3 is made up of 12 amino acids. Trimming pared 4 bases from V and 11 bases from J, leaving 14 bases between. The CDR3 is CASSSDQVVAFF. The CDR3 DNA sequence: TGTGCCAGCAGTTCCGACCAGGTGGTCGCTTTCTTT.

V and J are TRBV20-1 and TRBJ1-1, with D possibly matching TRBD1 (5 bases). This CDR3 contains 15 residues. Germline assignment: CDR1 DFQATT and CDR2 SNEGSKA (reference sequence). V was trimmed by 0 bases and J by 5 bases, leaving 16 bases between them. The CDR3 nucleotides are TGCAGTGCTAGAGATCGGGCGGGGGGTAGGACTGAAGCTTTCTTT. This encodes CSARDRAGGRTEAFF.

The chain employs TRBV28 and TRBJ2-2; 9 nucleotides line up with TRBD2. The V segment lost 3 bases and the J segment 5 bases; nucleotides outside the gene matches: 10. Germline lookup yields CDR1 MDHEN and CDR2 SYDVKM. The CDR3 sequence is 17 residues long. Here the CDR3 reads CASSFVGLAVNTGELFF. In DNA form, the CDR3 reads TGTGCCAGCAGTTTTGTGGGACTAGCAGTGAATACCGGGGAGCTGTTTTTT.

This clonotype showed up just a few times. The chain uses TRBV5-1 and TRBJ2-7; the match to TRBD1 covers 7 bases. With 2 bases clipped from V and 3 bases from J, the junction kept 5 bases outside the gene matches. The CDR3 runs to 14 residues. Germline V gene lookup returns CDR1 SGHRS and CDR2 YFSETQ. CDR3 nucleotide sequence: TGCGCCAGCAGCTTTCCGGGACAGCTCTACGAGCAGTACTTC. Protein sequence: CASSFPGQLYEQYF.

This sequence joins TRBV11-1 and TRBJ1-5; 7 bases match TRBD1. Per germline, CDR1 SGHAT and CDR2 FQDESV (reference sequence). The ends lost 5 bases at V and 3 bases at J; junction bases unmatched: 19. This CDR3 has 19 residues. The CDR3 region is CASSHGDRAFSRANQPQHF. The CDR3 region has the DNA TGTGCCAGCAGCCACGGAGACAGGGCCTTTAGTAGGGCCAATCAGCCCCAGCATTTT.

This sequence joins TRBV5-5 and TRBJ2-5; 12 bases agree with TRBD2. CDR1 and CDR2 from the germline V gene are SGHKS and YYEKEE (reference sequence). This CDR3 has 18 residues. The trim removed 1 base at V and 2 bases at J, leaving 9 bases unmatched. CDR3 sequence: CASSLTASGREGQETQYF. Written as DNA, the CDR3 is TGTGCCAGCAGCTTGACAGCTAGCGGGAGGGAGGGGCAAGAGACCCAGTACTTC.

This chain connects TRBV11-2 to TRBJ1-1, with 7 bases lining up with TRBD1. Trimming at V came to 4 bases and at J to 4 bases, leaving 6 bases not matched to a gene. The CDR3 loop spans 14 amino acids. The germline V gene has CDR1 SGHAT and CDR2 FQNNGV. In DNA, the CDR3 is TGTGCCAGCAGCTCACAGGGGAGGGGCACTGAAGCTTTCTTT. Translation gives CASSSQGRGTEAFF.

This clonotype has only a few counts. The V and J genes are TRBV6-1 and TRBJ2-7, with 13 bases fitting TRBD2. Germline CDR1 is MNHNS and CDR2 is SASEGT. The V segment lost 4 bases and the J segment 4 bases; nucleotides outside the gene matches: 4. The CDR3 consists of 15 residues. Here the CDR3 reads CASSVKGLAGYEQYF. The CDR3 coding sequence is TGTGCCAGCAGTGTTAAGGGACTAGCGGGATACGAGCAGTACTTC.

The chain couples TRBV7-8 to TRBJ2-7, with 10 bases matching TRBD1. The CDR3 sequence is 14 residues long. Per germline, CDR1 SGHVS and CDR2 FQNEAQ. Unmatched junction bases numbered 3, after V lost 1 base and J lost 6 bases. This CDR3 reads CASSLEGTGVEQYF. Here the CDR3 DNA reads TGTGCCAGCAGCTTAGAAGGGACAGGGGTCGAGCAGTACTTC.

This clonotype was found many times. V and J are TRBV12-3 or TRBV12-4 and TRBJ2-1; TRBD2 agrees at 15 bases. The J segment lost 5 bases and the V segment lost 6 bases, leaving 14 bases of the junction unmatched. The CDR3 is made up of 19 amino acids. This chain's CDR3 is CASSSYGTSGRNLNNEQFF. CDR3 DNA sequence: TGTGCCAGCAGCTCATACGGGACTAGCGGGAGGAACCTAAACAATGAGCAGTTCTTC.

The chain carries TRBV29-1 and TRBJ2-5; the D gene is possibly TRBD1 (6 bases). Trimming left V 8 bases short and J 3 bases short, with 10 bases between. Germline V gene lookup returns CDR1 SQVTM and CDR2 ANQGSEA. The CDR3 is made up of 11 amino acids. This chain's CDR3 is CSRGSEETQYF. For the CDR3, the DNA is TGCAGCAGGGGGAGCGAAGAGACCCAGTACTTC. The full variable domain, its missing parts supplied by reference TRBV29-1 and TRBJ2-5, is SAVISQKPSRDICQRGTSLTIQCQVDSQVTMMFWYRQQPGQSLTLIATANQGSEATYESGFVIDKFPISRPNLTFSTLTVSNMSPEDSSIYLCSRGSEETQYFGPGTRLLVL.

This clonotype was counted a few times. The chain combines TRBV9 with TRBJ2-3; no clear D gene. The CDR3 has 13 residues. The V end lost 1 base, the J end lost 2 bases, and 5 bases lay between the germline ends. Germline V gene sequence: CDR1 SGDLS, CDR2 YYNGEE. In DNA form, the CDR3 reads TGTGCCAGCAGCGTAAGACCCACAGATACGCAGTATTTT. This translates into CASSVRPTDTQYF.

The V and J genes are TRBV3-1 and TRBJ2-2; D may be TRBD1 (6 bases). Deletions cut 4 bases from V and 7 bases from J, with 13 bases between. This CDR3 is built from 14 residues. Germline-derived CDR1 and CDR2 are LGHDT and YNNKEL (reference sequence). The CDR3: CASSPSTGIGELFF. The DNA for the CDR3 is TGTGCCAGCAGCCCCTCAACAGGGATCGGGGAGCTGTTTTTT.